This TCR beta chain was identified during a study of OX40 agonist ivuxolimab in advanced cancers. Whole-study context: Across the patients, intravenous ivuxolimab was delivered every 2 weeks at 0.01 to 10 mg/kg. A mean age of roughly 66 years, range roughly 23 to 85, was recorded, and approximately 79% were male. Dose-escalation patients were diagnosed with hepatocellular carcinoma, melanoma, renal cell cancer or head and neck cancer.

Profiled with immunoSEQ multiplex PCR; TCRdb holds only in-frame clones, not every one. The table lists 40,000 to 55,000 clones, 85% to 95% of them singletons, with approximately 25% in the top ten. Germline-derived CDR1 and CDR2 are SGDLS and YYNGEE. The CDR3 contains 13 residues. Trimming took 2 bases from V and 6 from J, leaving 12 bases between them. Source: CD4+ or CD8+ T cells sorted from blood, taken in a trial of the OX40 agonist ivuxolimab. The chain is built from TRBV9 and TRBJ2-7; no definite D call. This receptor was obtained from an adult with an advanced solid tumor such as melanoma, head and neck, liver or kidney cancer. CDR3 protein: CASSVGSSPEQYF. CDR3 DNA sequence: TGTGCCAGCAGCGTCGGCAGCAGCCCCGAGCAGTACTTC.